Listed here is a single TCR beta chain. Trimming removed 3 bases at V and 4 bases at J, with 10 bases between. The CDR3 covers 14 residues. CDR1 and CDR2 from the germline V gene are KGHSH and LQKENI. TCRdb's table, derived via immunoSEQ multiplex PCR, lists solely in-frame clones and lacks some. The repertoire holds 25,000 or so clones, with around 89% as singletons. This sample's treatment: preoperative locoregional IRX-2 cytokine immunotherapy. Patients received preoperative, locoregional IRX-2 cytokine immunotherapy in a phase Ib study. These data originate in a study of preoperative IRX-2 immunotherapy in early breast cancer.

The sequences come from tumor tissue, collected after IRX-2 immunotherapy. This TCR derives from a human donor with breast cancer. V usage is TRBV18 and J usage is TRBJ2-1; no reliable D call. CDR3 bases: TGTGCCAGCTCACCCCCGACCTTTTACAATGAGCAGTTCTTC. Its protein is CASSPPTFYNEQFF.